One sample yielded the 17 T cell receptor beta chains listed below, sequenced in a study of blood T cell repertoires in COVID-19. Clones were read by immunoSEQ multiplex PCR, and TCRdb kept only the in-frame ones, dropping some. The data hold approximately 250,000 clones, with about 88% observed a single time. The specimen was PBMCs or T cells enriched from blood (not recorded which). The receptors stem from a woman aged 55-70 years in a cohort exposed to, infected with or recovered from COVID-19 (not recorded which).

The chain combines TRBV12-3 or TRBV12-4 with TRBJ2-3; unclear D gene. The CDR3 spans 13 residues. The ends were cut back, 1 base at V and 8 bases at J, with 10 bases in the middle. The CDR3 loop reads CASSLDPQFTQYF. The DNA of the CDR3 is TGTGCCAGCAGTTTAGATCCTCAGTTTACGCAGTATTTT.

The chain uses TRBV29-1 and TRBJ1-1; weak D call: TRBD1 (5 bases). Trimming took off 5 bases at V and 1 base at J, with 11 bases between the two ends. Germline V gene data show CDR1 as SQVTM and CDR2 as ANQGSEA. The CDR3 covers 13 residues. The CDR3 nucleotides read TGCAGCGTTATAGTACAGGCGAACACTGAAGCTTTCTTT. Translated, it gives CSVIVQANTEAFF.

The chain combines TRBV9 with TRBJ2-6; 11 positions agree with TRBD2. The germline V gene encodes CDR1 SGDLS and CDR2 YYNGEE. J gave up 0 bases and V 4 bases, and 9 bases lay outside the gene matches. The CDR3 consists of 19 residues. CDR3 nucleotides: TGTGCCAGCAGCCTTACCCGACTAGCGGGGACCTCTGGGGCCAACGTCCTGACTTTC. Protein product: CASSLTRLAGTSGANVLTF.

The chain joins TRBV11-2 to TRBJ2-5, with D possibly matching TRBD1 (6 bases). CDR1 and CDR2 from the germline V gene are SGHAT and FQNNGV. Deletions cut 1 base from V and 7 bases from J, with 22 bases between. The CDR3 is made up of 17 amino acids. CDR3 region: CASSLAMVGYRDLTQYF. The CDR3 DNA sequence: TGTGCCAGCAGCTTAGCCATGGTAGGCTACAGGGATTTGACCCAGTACTTC.

CDR3 protein: CASSAGRGTYEQYF. CDR3 in DNA: TGCGCCAGCAGCGCCGGCAGGGGCACCTACGAGCAGTACTTC. The chain has TRBV5-1 and TRBJ2-7; TRBD1 might be the D (6 bases). Germline V gene data show CDR1 as SGHRS and CDR2 as YFSETQ. The CDR3 is made up of 14 amino acids. Trimming shortened V by 4 bases and J by 2 bases, and 13 bases separated the two germline ends.

This rearrangement joins TRBV6-6 to TRBJ2-6; 9 bases match TRBD1. The CDR3 totals 17 residues. Germline assignment: CDR1 MNHNY and CDR2 SVGAGI (reference sequence). V trimming: 5 bases; J trimming: 3 bases; junction bases outside the gene matches: 8. In DNA form, the CDR3 reads TGTGCCAGCAGTCCCGGACAGGGGCCCCTTGGGGCCAACGTCCTGACTTTC. It codes for CASSPGQGPLGANVLTF.

The gene calls are TRBV28 and TRBJ1-2, with a possible D match to TRBD1 (6 bases). This CDR3 has 14 residues. From germline, CDR1 is MDHEN and CDR2 SYDVKM. V was pared by 7 bases and J by 4 bases, with 16 bases between. The CDR3: CASNNPGGGYGYTF. In nucleotides, the CDR3 is TGTGCCAGCAATAATCCGGGAGGGGGCTATGGCTACACCTTC.

The CDR3 spells CASSYHQGGGMTFF. Here the CDR3 DNA reads TGTGCCAGCAGTTACCATCAGGGCGGCGGGATGACTTTCTTT. V usage is TRBV6-5 and J usage is TRBJ1-1; the D gene is possibly TRBD1 (5 bases). This CDR3 contains 14 residues. The V and J ends lost 2 bases and 12 bases respectively, with 19 bases between them. Germline V gene lookup returns CDR1 MNHEY and CDR2 SVGAGI.

The V and J genes are TRBV5-1 and TRBJ1-4, with TRBD1 identical over 11 bases. This CDR3 has 15 amino acids. The V gene's germline CDR1 is SGHRS and CDR2 YFSETQ. V trimming: 3 bases; J trimming: 7 bases; junction bases outside the gene matches: 5. CDR3 sequence reads: CASSSGQGDREKLFF. CDR3 nucleotides: TGCGCCAGCAGCTCGGGACAGGGGGATCGTGAAAAACTGTTTTTT.

The chain carries TRBV7-2 and TRBJ2-7; TRBD2 matches at 12 bases. Germline CDR1 SGHTA, CDR2 FQGNSA. The CDR3 totals 16 residues. Trimming cost V 5 bases and J 7 bases; bases outside gene matches: 12. The CDR3 region has the DNA TGTGCCAGCAGCCCGCCTAGCGGGAGGGCCTCGCAAGAGCAGTACTTC. Translation gives CASSPPSGRASQEQYF.

The CDR3 DNA follows: TGTGCCAGCAGTTTAACTCGGGGGTACGAGCAGTACTTC. Amino acid sequence: CASSLTRGYEQYF. This chain uses TRBV28 with TRBJ2-7; a weak D match, TRBD2 (6 bases). This CDR3 has 13 amino acids. Trimming left V 2 bases short and J 4 bases short, with 9 bases between. Germline-derived CDR1 and CDR2 are MDHEN and SYDVKM.

The V gene is TRBV7-2, the J gene TRBJ2-3; TRBD1 matches 8 bases. V was clipped by 5 bases and J by 2 bases; unmatched bases: 9. There are 16 residues in the CDR3. Germline V lookup: CDR1 SGHTA, CDR2 FQGNSA. The CDR3 bases are TGTGCCAGCAGCCCCCAGGGGGCGCGGGTCACAGATACGCAGTATTTT. As protein: CASSPQGARVTDTQYF.

The V gene is TRBV5-1, the J gene TRBJ2-3; the match to TRBD1 covers 7 bases. This CDR3 comprises 15 residues. Looked up from germline, CDR1 is SGHRS and CDR2 is YFSETQ. The V gene end was trimmed by 2 bases and the J gene end by 2 bases; junction bases not matched to a gene: 5. The CDR3 coding sequence is TGCGCCAGCAGCTTCATTGACAGGGCCACAGATACGCAGTATTTT. The encoded protein is CASSFIDRATDTQYF. The full variable domain, with the rest looked up from reference TRBV5-1 and TRBJ2-3, is KAGVTQTPRYLIKTRGQQVTLSCSPISGHRSVSWYQQTPGQGLQFLFEYFSETQRNKGNFPGRFSGRQFSNSRSEMNVSTLELGDSALYLCASSFIDRATDTQYFGPGTRLTVL.

This clone was observed a single time. This chain connects TRBV5-4 to TRBJ1-5; 11 bases fit TRBD1. CDR1 is SGHNT, CDR2 YYREEE, per germline (reference sequence). With 4 bases clipped from V and 3 bases from J, the junction kept 3 bases outside the gene matches. The CDR3 sequence is 15 residues long. The CDR3 sequence: CASSADRGPNQPQHF. The CDR3 DNA is TGTGCCAGCAGCGCGGACAGGGGGCCCAATCAGCCCCAGCATTTT.

This rearrangement joins TRBV30 to TRBJ1-1; D uncertain. The V end was cut by 0 bases, the J end by 8 bases, with 10 bases between. There are 12 residues in the CDR3. Germline CDR1 reads GTSNPN; CDR2 reads SVGIG (reference sequence). CDR3 coding DNA: TGTGCCTGGAGTGTACATACGGGAGAAGCTTTCTTT. Its translation: CAWSVHTGEAFF.

The rearrangement uses TRBV5-6 and TRBJ2-5, with TRBD2 matching 15 bases. J lost 0 bases, V lost 5 bases, and 8 bases had no gene match. The germline V gene has CDR1 SGHDT and CDR2 YYEEEE. The CDR3 spans 18 residues. The DNA of the CDR3 is TGTGCCAGCAGACCCGGGACTAGCGGGAGGTCCTACCAAGAGACCCAGTACTTC. Residues: CASRPGTSGRSYQETQYF.

V is TRBV2 and J is TRBJ2-3, with no clear D. The V end lost 7 bases, the J end lost 3 bases, and 5 bases lay between the germline ends. The length of the CDR3 is 11 residues. Germline CDR1 is SNHLY and CDR2 is FYNNEI. CDR3 sequence: CASTYTDTQYF. In DNA, the CDR3 is TGTGCCAGCACTTATACAGATACGCAGTATTTT.